This TCR beta chain was sequenced in a study of T cell changes during pregnancy in multiple sclerosis. TCRdb keeps only in-frame clones here, not all; method: immunoSEQ multiplex PCR. The data show 30,000 to 40,000 clones, roughly nine tenths seen once. Germline trimming cut 2 bases from V and 2 bases from J; bases unmatched to any gene: 6. CDR3 length equals 15 residues. The V gene's germline CDR1 is MNHEY and CDR2 SVGAGI. The receptor comes from a female donor in good health, enrolled as a control in a pregnancy study. The sequencing used CD4+ T cells from peripheral blood mononuclear cells, collected in the third trimester of pregnancy. This chain uses TRBV6-5 with TRBJ2-7; 7 nucleotides line up with TRBD1. The CDR3 sequence is CASSYDGTAPYEQYF. The CDR3 DNA sequence: TGTGCCAGCAGTTACGACGGGACAGCTCCCTACGAGCAGTACTTC.